This T cell receptor (beta chain) is from a study of T cell responses to AZD1222 COVID-19 vaccine. General study results and limits: Targeting of unmutated variant regions was reportedly seen in nearly half of spike-specific TCRs.

Libraries were prepared by immunoSEQ multiplex PCR; TCRdb keeps only in-frame clonotypes and omits some of them. There are some 130,000 clones in the sample; 84% occur only once, and approximately 4% lies in the top ten. Turning to this clone: Its antigen is not known.

The V end was cut by 4 bases, the J end by 7 bases, with 23 bases between. There are 17 residues in the CDR3. The germline V gene encodes CDR1 SGDLS and CDR2 YYNGEE. Material: peripheral blood, obtained on day 0 of AZD1222 vaccination. V gene TRBV9 combines with J gene TRBJ1-4; possible D gene TRBD1, 5 bases. The sequence was collected from an adult in good health. CDR3 sequence: CASSPLSGLGVTEKLFF. The CDR3 DNA follows: TGTGCCAGCAGCCCCCTCTCAGGGTTAGGGGTAACTGAAAAACTGTTTTTT.